These 2 T cell receptor beta chains originate from one sample sequenced in a study of control samples from healthy donors and cancer patients. Produced via immunoSEQ multiplex PCR; TCRdb's table is partial and in-frame only. In the table there are 110,000 or so clones, more than 80% of which are singletons. The sample consisted of blood. The source is a man in his fifties or sixties in good health.

The rearrangement links TRBV21-1 to TRBJ2-7; the D call TRBD2 from the table was never checked on the DNA. TRBV21-1 is flagged as a pseudogene. The CDR3 is made up of 14 amino acids. CDR3 residues: CASSKSWEKNEQYF. The CDR3 bases are TGTGCCAGCAGCAAATCTTGGGAGAAGAACGAGCAGTACTTC.

This chain uses TRBV6-1 with TRBJ1-5; D is unclear. Germline values: CDR1 MNHNS, CDR2 SASEGT. The V and J ends lost 2 bases and 1 base respectively, with 12 bases between them. The CDR3 consists of 16 residues. This CDR3 is CASSEHLGRSNQPQHF. The CDR3 nucleotides read TGTGCCAGCAGTGAACATCTGGGCAGGAGCAATCAGCCCCAGCATTTT.